The present T cell receptor (beta chain) was sequenced within a study of spatial heterogeneity in lung cancer. Across the study: Raw sequencing reads included, on average, more than eight appearances of each unique TCR and UMI combination.

TCRdb independently ran MiXCR on the 5' RACE reads; one entry per CDR3 protein. The top ten hold roughly 39% of the sample, which has tens of thousands of distinct CDR3 sequences, 10% to 15% seen once. Time point described: sample taken at primary tumor resection. Frozen PBMC, nontumor lung or tumor provided whole RNA, which was sequenced unsorted. The cohort: approximately 74 early-stage, untreated non-small cell lung cancer patients. This clonotype was observed a few times. Its antigen is unknown. Overall study findings and caveats: Blood carried ubiquitous expanded tumor TCRs more at resection than follow-up.

The CDR3 totals 14 residues. Germline V gives CDR1 MNHEY, CDR2 SVGEGT. After removal of 6 bases from V and 7 bases from J, the junction contained 6 bases not matched to a gene. The receptor comes from a male donor with early-stage non-small cell lung cancer. Specimen: PBMCs, collected at surgery. V is TRBV6-2 or TRBV6-3 and J is TRBJ1-5; 10 bases are shared with TRBD1. CDR3 nucleotides: TGTGCCAGCAGATCGACAGGGGGCTTCCAGCCCCAGCATTTT. Its translation is CASRSTGGFQPQHF.